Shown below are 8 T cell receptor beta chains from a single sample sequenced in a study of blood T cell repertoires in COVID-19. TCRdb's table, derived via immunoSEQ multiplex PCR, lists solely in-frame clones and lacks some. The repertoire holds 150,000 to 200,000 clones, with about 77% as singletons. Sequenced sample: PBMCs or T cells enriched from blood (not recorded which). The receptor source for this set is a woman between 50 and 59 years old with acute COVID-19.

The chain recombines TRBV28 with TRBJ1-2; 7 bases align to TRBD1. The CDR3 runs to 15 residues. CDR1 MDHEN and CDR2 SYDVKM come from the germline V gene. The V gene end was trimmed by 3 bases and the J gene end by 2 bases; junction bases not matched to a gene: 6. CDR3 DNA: TGTGCCAGCAGTTTCCCCCCGACAGGGAACTATGGCTACACCTTC. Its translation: CASSFPPTGNYGYTF.

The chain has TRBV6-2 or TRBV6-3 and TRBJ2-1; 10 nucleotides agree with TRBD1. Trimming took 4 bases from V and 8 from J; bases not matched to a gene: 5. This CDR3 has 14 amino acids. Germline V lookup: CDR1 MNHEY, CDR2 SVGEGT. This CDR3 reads CASSSGQGSYEQFF. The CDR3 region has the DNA TGTGCCAGCAGTTCGGGACAGGGGTCTTATGAGCAGTTCTTC.

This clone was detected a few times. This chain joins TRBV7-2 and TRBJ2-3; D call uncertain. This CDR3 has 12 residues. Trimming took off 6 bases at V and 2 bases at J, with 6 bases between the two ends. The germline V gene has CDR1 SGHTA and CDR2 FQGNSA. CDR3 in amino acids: CASRYSTDTQYF. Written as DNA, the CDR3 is TGTGCCAGCAGGTATTCCACAGATACGCAGTATTTT. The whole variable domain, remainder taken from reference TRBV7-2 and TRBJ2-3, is GAGVSQSPSNKVTEKGKDVELRCDPISGHTALYWYRQSLGQGLEFLIYFQGNSAPDKSGLPSDRFSAERTGGSVSTLTIQRTQQEDSAVYLCASRYSTDTQYFGPGTRLTVL.

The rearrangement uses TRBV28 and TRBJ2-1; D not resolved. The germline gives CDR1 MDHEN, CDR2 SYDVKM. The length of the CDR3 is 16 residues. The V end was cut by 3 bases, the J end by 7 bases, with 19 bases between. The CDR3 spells CASSFGRLVGRNEQFF. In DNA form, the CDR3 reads TGTGCCAGCAGTTTTGGCCGCCTTGTGGGCCGAAATGAGCAGTTCTTC.

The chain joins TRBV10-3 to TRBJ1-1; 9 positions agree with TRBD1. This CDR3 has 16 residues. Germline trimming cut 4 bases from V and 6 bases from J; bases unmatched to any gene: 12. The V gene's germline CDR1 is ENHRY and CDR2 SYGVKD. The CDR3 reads CAISAGQGEGGAEAFF. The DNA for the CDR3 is TGTGCCATCAGTGCGGGACAGGGAGAGGGGGGTGCTGAAGCTTTCTTT.

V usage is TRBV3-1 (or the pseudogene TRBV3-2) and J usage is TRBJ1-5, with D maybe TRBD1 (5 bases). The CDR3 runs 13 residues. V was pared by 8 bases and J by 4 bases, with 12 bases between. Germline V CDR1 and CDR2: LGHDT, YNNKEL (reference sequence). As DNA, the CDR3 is TGTGCCAGCCGGGGGGGTTCGAATCAGCCCCAGCATTTT. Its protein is CASRGGSNQPQHF.

CDR3 protein: CASSPTHGLAGQETQYF. The CDR3 DNA is TGTGCCAGCAGTCCCACACACGGACTAGCGGGGCAAGAGACCCAGTACTTC. The V and J genes are TRBV6-2 or TRBV6-3 and TRBJ2-5, with 12 bases identical to TRBD2. CDR3 length: 17 amino acids. In germline, CDR1 is MNHEY, CDR2 SVGEGT. The V and J ends lost 5 bases and 2 bases, in that order; junction bases with no gene match: 9.

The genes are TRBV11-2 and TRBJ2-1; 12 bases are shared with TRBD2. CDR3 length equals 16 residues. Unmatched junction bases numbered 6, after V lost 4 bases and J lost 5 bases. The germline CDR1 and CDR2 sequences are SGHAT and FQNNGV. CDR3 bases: TGTGCCAGCAGCTATTCGCTAGCGGGGGGGGACAATGAGCAGTTCTTC. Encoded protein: CASSYSLAGGDNEQFF.